The entry below gives a single T cell receptor (beta chain) sequence along with its context. This record comes from a study of blood T cell repertoires in COVID-19. Study at large: From the United States, Italy and Spain came samples of acute and convalescent COVID-19. Nucleic acid was either cDNA or gDNA, and it came from T cells, B-cell-depleted T cells, or PBMCs.

In the source study's methods: Nucleated cell counts were estimated from reference gene primer amplification. Clones were sequenced by immunoSEQ multiplex PCR, and TCRdb holds only the in-frame ones, with some missing. V and J calls and clone size are given by that table; D and trimming were obtained from the DNA. The sample has around 300,000 clones; more than 70% are singletons. Material for sequencing was peripheral blood. The source of this sequence is a man younger than 45 with active or convalescent COVID-19.

CDR3 in amino acids: CASSRTASYEQYF. The CDR3 DNA reads TGTGCCAGCAGTAGGACAGCCTCCTACGAGCAGTACTTC. The chain joins TRBV27 to TRBJ2-7; TRBD1 might be the D (6 bases). This CDR3 has 13 residues. Looked up from germline, CDR1 is MNHEY and CDR2 is SMNVEV (reference sequence). The V end lost 5 bases, the J end lost 0 bases, and 8 bases lay between the germline ends.